The 30 T cell receptor beta chains given below trace back to one sample, sequenced in a study of OX40 agonist ivuxolimab in advanced cancers. Profiled with immunoSEQ multiplex PCR; TCRdb holds only in-frame clones, not every one. This table has nearly 45,000 clones, 89% appearing once. The specimen was CD4+ or CD8+ T cells sorted from blood, collected in a trial of the OX40 agonist ivuxolimab. The receptor source for this set is an adult with an advanced solid tumor such as melanoma, head and neck, liver or kidney cancer.

The rearrangement joins TRBV2 to TRBJ1-1, with a tentative D call TRBD1 (5 bases). This CDR3 is built from 11 residues. V was trimmed by 4 bases and J by 8 bases, leaving 8 bases between them. The germline V gene encodes CDR1 SNHLY and CDR2 FYNNEI. The CDR3 region is CASSGGREAFF. The CDR3 bases are TGTGCCAGCAGTGGGGGCAGGGAAGCTTTCTTT.

This chain links TRBV5-1 with TRBJ2-3, with TRBD1 matching over 7 bases. CDR1 and CDR2 from the germline V gene are SGHRS and YFSETQ. Trimming cost V 3 bases and J 2 bases; bases outside gene matches: 3. This CDR3 comprises 14 residues. The CDR3 nucleotides are TGCGCCAGCAGCTGGGACAGTTACACAGATACGCAGTATTTT. It specifies CASSWDSYTDTQYF.

This chain links TRBV19 with TRBJ1-3, with D perhaps matching TRBD1 (5 bases). Germline loops: CDR1 LNHDA, CDR2 SQIVND (reference sequence). This CDR3 is built from 12 residues. Trimming took 3 bases from V and 8 from J, leaving 8 bases between them. CDR3 sequence (DNA): TGTGCCAGTAGTATTGGGGGAGACACCATATATTTT. Translation: CASSIGGDTIYF.

The chain employs TRBV13 and TRBJ2-7; D gene unclear. V lost 3 bases and J 2 bases, leaving 5 bases between the germline ends. Per germline, CDR1 PRHDT and CDR2 FYEKMQ (reference sequence). The CDR3 extends over 12 amino acids. CDR3 nucleotide sequence: TGTGCCAGCAGCTTCAGGACCTACGAGCAGTACTTC. Translation: CASSFRTYEQYF.

The J gene is TRBJ1-1, the V gene TRBV19; D call uncertain. V was pared by 3 bases and J by 0 bases, with 14 bases between. The CDR3 covers 16 residues. Germline V lookup: CDR1 LNHDA, CDR2 SQIVND (reference sequence). CDR3 in DNA: TGTGCCAGTAGTATTTTGCAAGCCAACATGAACACTGAAGCTTTCTTT. Its translation: CASSILQANMNTEAFF. Combining the CDR3 with reference TRBV19 and TRBJ1-1 gives the whole variable domain DGGITQSPKYLFRKEGQNVTLSCEQNLNHDAMYWYRQDPGQGLRLIYYSQIVNDFQKGDIAEGYSVSREKKESFPLTVTSAQKNPTAFYLCASSILQANMNTEAFFGQGTRLTVV.

J is TRBJ1-4 and V is TRBV2; no reliable D call. This CDR3 is 11 amino acids long. CDR1 is SNHLY, CDR2 FYNNEI, per germline. V lost 7 bases to trimming and J lost 10 bases, with 10 bases between them. CDR3 DNA sequence: TGTGCCAGCACCCCCCCGGGAAAACTGTTTTTT. It is translated as CASTPPGKLFF.

This clone was seen a handful of times. A read error likely explains this, since a far larger clone differs by one base. V is TRBV5-6 and J is TRBJ2-7, with D possibly matching TRBD1 (6 bases). Germline lookup yields CDR1 SGHDT and CDR2 YYEEEE. This CDR3 spans 13 amino acids. Trimming took 3 bases from V and 2 from J, leaving 9 bases between them. As DNA, the CDR3 is TGTGCCAGCAGCTGGGACAAACCCTACGAGCAGTACTTC. It yields the protein CASSWDKPYEQYF. The full variable domain, in which reference TRBV5-6 and TRBJ2-7 provide the parts outside the CDR3, is DAGVTQSPTHLIKTRGQQVTLRCSPKSGHDTVSWYQQALGQGPQFIFQYYEEEERQRGNFPDRFSGHQFPNYSSELNVNALLLGDSALYLCASSWDKPYEQYFGPGTRLTVT.

The rearrangement joins TRBV27 to TRBJ1-2, with TRBD1 matching over 8 bases. J lost 4 bases, V lost 5 bases, and 9 bases had no gene match. This CDR3 contains 15 residues. From germline, CDR1 is MNHEY and CDR2 SMNVEV (reference sequence). DNA for the CDR3: TGTGCCAGCAGTCAACTACGGACAGGGAGCTATGGCTACACCTTC. Translated, it gives CASSQLRTGSYGYTF.

The rearrangement uses TRBV9 and TRBJ1-1; 10 positions agree with TRBD1. This CDR3 spans 14 amino acids. CDR1 is SGDLS and CDR2 is YYNGEE in the germline V gene. The V and J ends lost 3 bases and 4 bases, in that order; junction bases with no gene match: 3. CDR3: CASSEWDRGTEAFF. The CDR3 DNA reads as TGTGCCAGCAGCGAATGGGACAGGGGCACTGAAGCTTTCTTT.

The V gene is TRBV11-2, the J gene TRBJ2-1, with D perhaps assigned TRBD1 or TRBD2 (5 bases each). The length of the CDR3 is 15 residues. Trimming stripped 3 bases from V and 7 bases from J, with 16 bases between. Germline V gene lookup returns CDR1 SGHAT and CDR2 FQNNGV. CDR3 nucleotide sequence: TGTGCCAGCAGCTTCGGGACCATGGACGGGAATGAGCAGTTCTTC. Translated: CASSFGTMDGNEQFF.

This chain joins TRBV6-1 and TRBJ2-6; D is unresolved. The germline CDR1 and CDR2 sequences are MNHNS and SASEGT. V was pared by 7 bases and J by 0 bases, with 7 bases between. CDR3 length: 14 amino acids. The CDR3 region is CASTGSSGANVLTF. CDR3 DNA sequence: TGTGCCAGCACTGGTAGCTCTGGGGCCAACGTCCTGACTTTC.

This clone was observed a single time. The chain links TRBV27 to TRBJ1-6; no firm D call. The CDR3 length is 11 residues. V lost 2 bases and J lost 15, with 8 bases in between. Germline V gene sequence: CDR1 MNHEY, CDR2 SMNVEV (reference sequence). The CDR3 region is CASSLGRNLHF. CDR3 coding DNA: TGTGCCAGCAGTTTAGGCCGGAACCTCCACTTT.

The V gene is TRBV19, the J gene TRBJ2-1; D unclear. CDR1 and CDR2 from the germline V gene are LNHDA and SQIVND (reference sequence). The CDR3 sequence is 16 residues long. The germline V and J ends were trimmed by 3 bases and 3 bases, with 15 bases remaining between them. Here the CDR3 DNA reads TGTGCCAGTAGTATCTTTTGGACGGCATTCTACAATGAGCAGTTCTTC. Encoded protein: CASSIFWTAFYNEQFF. Using reference TRBV19 and TRBJ2-1 for the parts outside the CDR3, the full variable domain is DGGITQSPKYLFRKEGQNVTLSCEQNLNHDAMYWYRQDPGQGLRLIYYSQIVNDFQKGDIAEGYSVSREKKESFPLTVTSAQKNPTAFYLCASSIFWTAFYNEQFFGPGTRLTVL.

The chain is built from TRBV27 and TRBJ1-4, with D hard to call. This CDR3 comprises 15 residues. Per the germline V gene, CDR1 is MNHEY and CDR2 is SMNVEV (reference sequence). Trimming took off 5 bases at V and 4 bases at J, with 14 bases between the two ends. The chain's CDR3 is CASSPRRRINEKLFF. The CDR3 nucleotides are TGTGCCAGCAGTCCCCGCCGGCGGATTAATGAAAAACTGTTTTTT.

Only one count was recorded for this clone. The J gene is TRBJ2-5, the V gene TRBV6-4; TRBD1 might be the D (6 bases). The CDR3 extends over 18 amino acids. Germline CDR1 MRHNA, CDR2 SNTAGT. With 6 bases removed from V and 2 bases from J, the gap between germline ends came to 25 bases. In nucleotides, the CDR3 is TGTGCCAGCAGCGAGATGATAACAGGGACCTTTTGGCAAGAGACCCAGTACTTC. The encoded protein is CASSEMITGTFWQETQYF.

CDR3 nucleotide sequence: TGCGCCAGCAGCCAAGGGGTCGGAAGAGGCAATCAGCCCCAGCATTTT. It translates to CASSQGVGRGNQPQHF. The rearrangement uses TRBV4-1 and TRBJ1-5; D gene uncertain. The CDR3 spans 16 residues. Germline CDR1 and CDR2: MGHRA and YSYEKL. Trimming stripped 1 base from V and 2 bases from J, with 12 bases between.

This rearrangement joins TRBV19 to TRBJ1-5; D possibly corresponds to TRBD1 (6 bases). The CDR3 consists of 15 residues. Per the germline V gene, CDR1 is LNHDA and CDR2 is SQIVND (reference sequence). Trimming removed 6 bases from V and 6 bases from J, with 18 bases in between. The CDR3 coding sequence is TGTGCCAGTAGCCAAACAGGGTACGGGGGTCAGCCCCAGCATTTT. It translates to CASSQTGYGGQPQHF.

The J gene is TRBJ1-1, the V gene TRBV6-5; D is ambiguous. Between the trimmed V and J ends, which lost 6 bases and 7 bases, there was a span of 18 bases. Germline loops: CDR1 MNHEY, CDR2 SVGAGI. This CDR3 contains 14 residues. This chain's CDR3 is CASSPLVRGNEAFF. CDR3 bases: TGTGCCAGCAGCCCACTGGTTAGAGGTAATGAAGCTTTCTTT.

The chain couples TRBV27 to TRBJ2-5; TRBD2 is a possible D gene (6 bases). Germline V gene lookup returns CDR1 MNHEY and CDR2 SMNVEV (reference sequence). The V and J ends lost 6 bases and 11 bases respectively, with 16 bases between them. The CDR3 length is 12 residues. The CDR3 sequence: CASRRGSGEQYF. CDR3 nucleotides: TGTGCCAGCAGGAGGGGTTCGGGGGAGCAGTACTTC.

The chain couples TRBV15 to TRBJ1-4; weak D call: TRBD1 (5 bases). In germline, CDR1 is LNHNV, CDR2 YYDKDF (reference sequence). Trimming removed 2 bases at V and 15 bases at J, with 10 bases between. The CDR3 contains 11 residues. The chain's CDR3 is CATSRQGRVFF. Written as DNA, the CDR3 is TGTGCCACCAGCAGACAGGGTAGGGTGTTTTTT. Combining the CDR3 with reference TRBV15 and TRBJ1-4 gives the whole variable domain DAMVIQNPRYQVTQFGKPVTLSCSQTLNHNVMYWYQQKSSQAPKLLFHYYDKDFNNEADTPDNFQSRRPNTSFCFLDIRSPGLGDTAMYLCATSRQGRVFFGSGTQLSVL.

This rearrangement joins TRBV27 to TRBJ2-7; no clear D gene. From germline, CDR1 is MNHEY and CDR2 SMNVEV (reference sequence). This CDR3 is 14 amino acids long. Between the trimmed V and J ends, which lost 0 bases and 1 base, there was a span of 7 bases. DNA of the CDR3: TGTGCCAGCAGTTTATCTCCGGCTTCCTACGAGCAGTACTTC. Protein sequence: CASSLSPASYEQYF.

The gene calls are TRBV9 and TRBJ2-5, with D possibly TRBD2 on 6 matching bases. Looked up from germline, CDR1 is SGDLS and CDR2 is YYNGEE. The germline V and J ends were trimmed by 3 bases and 3 bases, with 15 bases remaining between them. The CDR3 is 15 amino acids. Here the CDR3 reads CASSESGTSKETQYF. CDR3 coding DNA: TGTGCCAGCAGCGAGTCGGGAACTAGCAAAGAGACCCAGTACTTC.

The rearrangement uses TRBV9 and TRBJ2-6, with D hard to call. Per the germline V gene, CDR1 is SGDLS and CDR2 is YYNGEE. There are 15 residues in the CDR3. Trimming removed 3 bases at V and 0 bases at J, with 7 bases between. DNA of the CDR3: TGTGCCAGCAGCGGGGTTGCCTCTGGGGCCAACGTCCTGACTTTC. Amino acids: CASSGVASGANVLTF.

This clone was observed a few times. The chain recombines TRBV23-1 with TRBJ1-1; 8 bases agree with TRBD1. TRBV23-1 is an open reading frame, and its role is uncertain. This CDR3 is built from 13 residues. This CDR3 is CAVKQGEDTEAFF. The CDR3, as DNA: TGCGCAGTAAAACAGGGGGAAGACACTGAAGCTTTCTTT.

CDR3 DNA sequence: TGTGCCAGCAGCCTCATGGGAGGTTCGGGCTACACCTTC. It codes for CASSLMGGSGYTF. The chain employs TRBV9 and TRBJ1-2; D unresolved. Trimming removed 4 bases at V and 8 bases at J, with 15 bases between. CDR1 and CDR2 from the germline V gene are SGDLS and YYNGEE. The CDR3 covers 13 residues.

In its sample, this clone was seen once. The V gene is TRBV7-8, the J gene TRBJ1-1; 8 nucleotides line up with TRBD1. After removal of 8 bases from V and 6 bases from J, the junction contained 5 bases not matched to a gene. CDR3 length: 12 residues. Germline CDR1 reads SGHVS; CDR2 reads FQNEAQ. CDR3 residues: CASEPGGPEAFF. The DNA of the CDR3 is TGTGCCAGCGAACCAGGGGGCCCTGAAGCTTTCTTT.

The rearrangement joins TRBV27 to TRBJ2-7; D is possibly TRBD1 or TRBD2 (5 bases each). This CDR3 region has 13 residues. V was clipped by 3 bases and J by 5 bases, with 11 bases between them. From germline, CDR1 is MNHEY and CDR2 SMNVEV (reference sequence). Here the CDR3 DNA reads TGTGCCAGCAGTTTCAAGGGGCGGGACGAGCAGTACTTC. Translating gives CASSFKGRDEQYF.

The chain carries TRBV7-6 and TRBJ1-3, with 7 positions matching TRBD1. The CDR3 is 17 amino acids. From germline, CDR1 is SGHVS and CDR2 FNYEAQ. V was pared by 2 bases and J by 0 bases, with 7 bases of the junction left unmatched. The CDR3 sequence: CASSLSTGASSGNTIYF. DNA for the CDR3: TGTGCCAGCAGCTTAAGTACAGGGGCTAGCTCTGGAAACACCATATATTTT.

The chain employs TRBV7-9 and TRBJ2-7; D gene unclear. Trimming pared 2 bases from V and 3 bases from J, leaving 8 bases between. Germline V gene lookup returns CDR1 SEHNR and CDR2 FQNEAQ (reference sequence). The length of the CDR3 is 13 residues. CDR3 bases: TGTGCCAGCAGCTTACTGGGTCTCTACGAGCAGTACTTC. Amino acid sequence: CASSLLGLYEQYF.

The rearrangement joins TRBV12-5 to TRBJ2-2; D tentatively fits TRBD1 or TRBD2 (7 bases each). The CDR3 loop spans 14 amino acids. Germline CDR1 LGHNT, CDR2 FRNRAP. The germline V and J ends were trimmed by 3 bases and 6 bases, with 11 bases remaining between them. CDR3 sequence: CASGFSGGAGELFF. The CDR3 bases are TGTGCTAGTGGTTTTTCAGGGGGGGCCGGGGAGCTGTTTTTT.